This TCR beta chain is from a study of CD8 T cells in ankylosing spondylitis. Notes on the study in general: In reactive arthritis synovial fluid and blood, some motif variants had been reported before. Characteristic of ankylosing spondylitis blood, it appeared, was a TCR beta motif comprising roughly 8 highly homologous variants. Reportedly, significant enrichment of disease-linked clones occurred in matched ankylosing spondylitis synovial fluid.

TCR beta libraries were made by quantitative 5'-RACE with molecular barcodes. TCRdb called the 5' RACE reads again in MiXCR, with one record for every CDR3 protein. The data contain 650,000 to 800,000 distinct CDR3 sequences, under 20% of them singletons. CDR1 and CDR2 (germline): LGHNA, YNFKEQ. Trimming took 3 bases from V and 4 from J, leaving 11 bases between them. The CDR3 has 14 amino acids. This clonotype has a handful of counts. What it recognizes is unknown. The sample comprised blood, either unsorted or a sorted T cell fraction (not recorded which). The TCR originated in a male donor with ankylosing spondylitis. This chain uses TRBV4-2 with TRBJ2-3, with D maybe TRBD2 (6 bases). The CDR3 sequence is CASSHGRRADTQYF. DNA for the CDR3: TGTGCCAGCAGCCACGGGCGGAGGGCAGATACGCAGTATTTT.